The 3 T cell receptor beta chains below all came from one sample that was sequenced in a study of early T cells in non-severe SARS-CoV-2 infection (dated by TCRdb to the early 2020s). The library was made by 5' RACE. The run used a NextSeq 500. The public reads were reanalyzed by TCRdb: fastp trimming at Q25, MiXCR alignment, in-frame beta chains only. Each CDR3 protein gets just one entry, which takes the most common genes and DNA from the rows behind it. The sample contains about 100,000 distinct CDR3 sequences, over 10% of them found a single time. Under 2.5% of the sample is held by the ten biggest clonotypes. Material: whole blood. These receptors all come from an adult who was a healthcare worker with PCR-confirmed SARS-CoV-2 infection or an uninfected control (not recorded which).

J is TRBJ1-5 and V is TRBV2, with D hard to call. V was shortened by 8 bases and J by 8 bases, with 1 base between the two germline ends. Germline assignment: CDR1 SNHLY and CDR2 FYNNEI. This CDR3 is 8 amino acids long. CDR3 DNA sequence: TGTGCCAGCGAGCCCCAGCATTTT. Residues: CASEPQHF. The variable domain in full, completed from reference TRBV2 and TRBJ1-5, reads EPEVTQTPSHQVTQMGQEVILRCVPISNHLYFYWYRQILGQKVEFLVSFYNNEISEKSEIFDDQFSVERPDGSNFTLKIRSTKLEDSAMYFCASEPQHFGDGTRLSIL.

This clonotype turned up a few times. This chain connects TRBV20-1 to TRBJ2-7, with D possibly being TRBD2 (7 bases). The V and J ends lost 1 base and 3 bases respectively, with 28 bases between them. Germline values: CDR1 DFQATT, CDR2 SNEGSKA (reference sequence). This CDR3 is 19 amino acids long. The CDR3 is CSARVSRVGGRRSFYEQYF. The DNA of the CDR3 is TGCAGTGCTAGAGTCTCCCGGGTGGGGGGGCGAAGATCATTCTACGAGCAGTACTTC.

Only a few counts were recorded for this clonotype. The chain carries TRBV5-1 and TRBJ1-3, with D uncertain. The CDR3 spans 16 residues. The V end lost 1 base, the J end lost 2 bases, and 13 bases lay between the germline ends. From germline, CDR1 is SGHRS and CDR2 YFSETQ. The CDR3 protein is CASSLSGPGTGNTIYF. The CDR3 DNA is TGCGCCAGCAGCTTGTCCGGCCCGGGGACTGGAAACACCATATATTTT.